The entry that follows covers one T cell receptor beta chain sequence. The antigen is not known. This sample was included in a study of OX40 agonist ivuxolimab in advanced cancers. Here immunoSEQ multiplex PCR was the method, and the copy in TCRdb shows in-frame clones only, minus some. The table lists tens of thousands of clones, roughly 94% of them singletons. Overall study results and limits: Among T cells, CD8+ cells averaged more expanded clones than CD4+ cells.

This clonotype originated in an adult with an advanced solid tumor such as melanoma, head and neck, liver or kidney cancer. This material consisted of CD4+ or CD8+ T cells sorted from blood, taken in a trial of the OX40 agonist ivuxolimab.

CDR3 bases: TGTGCCAGCAGTATTACGGGGACCCCGGAGACCCAGTACTTC. Its protein is CASSITGTPETQYF. The rearrangement uses TRBV28 and TRBJ2-5; D is perhaps TRBD1 or TRBD2 (5 bases each). This CDR3 spans 14 amino acids. Trimming took off 5 bases at V and 5 bases at J, with 15 bases between the two ends. The V gene's germline CDR1 is MDHEN and CDR2 SYDVKM. Looking up the rest from reference TRBV28 and TRBJ2-5 gives the full variable domain: DVKVTQSSRYLVKRTGEKVFLECVQDMDHENMFWYRQDPGLGLRLIYFSYDVKMKEKGDIPEGYSVSREKKERFSLILESASTNQTSMYLCASSITGTPETQYFGPGTRLLVL.